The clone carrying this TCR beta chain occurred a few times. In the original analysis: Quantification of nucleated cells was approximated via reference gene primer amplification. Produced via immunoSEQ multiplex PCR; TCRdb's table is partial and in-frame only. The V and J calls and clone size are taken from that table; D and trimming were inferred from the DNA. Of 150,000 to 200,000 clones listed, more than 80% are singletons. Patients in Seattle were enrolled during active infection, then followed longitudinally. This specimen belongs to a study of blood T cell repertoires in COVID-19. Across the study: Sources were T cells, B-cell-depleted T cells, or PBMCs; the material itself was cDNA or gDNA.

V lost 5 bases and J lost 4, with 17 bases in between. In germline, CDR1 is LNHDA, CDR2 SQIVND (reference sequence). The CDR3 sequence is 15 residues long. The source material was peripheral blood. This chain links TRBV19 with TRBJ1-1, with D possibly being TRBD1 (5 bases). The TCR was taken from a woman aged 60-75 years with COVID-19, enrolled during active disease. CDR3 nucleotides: TGTGCCAGTAGTCGGCCCAGGGCAAAGGGCACTGAAGCTTTCTTT. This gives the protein CASSRPRAKGTEAFF. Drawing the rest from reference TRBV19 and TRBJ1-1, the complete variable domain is DGGITQSPKYLFRKEGQNVTLSCEQNLNHDAMYWYRQDPGQGLRLIYYSQIVNDFQKGDIAEGYSVSREKKESFPLTVTSAQKNPTAFYLCASSRPRAKGTEAFFGQGTRLTVV.